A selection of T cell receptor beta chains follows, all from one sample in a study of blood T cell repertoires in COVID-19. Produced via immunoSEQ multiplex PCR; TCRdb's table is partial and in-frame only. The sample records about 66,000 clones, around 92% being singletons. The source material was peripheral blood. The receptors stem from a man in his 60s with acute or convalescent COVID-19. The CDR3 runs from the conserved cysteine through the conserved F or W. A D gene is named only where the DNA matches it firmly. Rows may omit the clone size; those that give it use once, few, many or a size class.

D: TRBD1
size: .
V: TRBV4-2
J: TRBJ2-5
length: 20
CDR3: CASSQGMSQGAPGYQETQYF
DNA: TGTGCCAGCAGCCAAGGGATGTCGCAGGGGGCTCCCGGTTATCAAGAGACCCAGTACTTC

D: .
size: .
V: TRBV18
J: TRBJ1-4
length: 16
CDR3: CASSPGRTGFNEKLFF
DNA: TGTGCCAGCTCACCGGGGCGAACTGGGTTCAATGAAAAACTGTTTTTT

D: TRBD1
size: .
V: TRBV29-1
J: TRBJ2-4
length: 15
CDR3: CSGQATGGRENIQYF
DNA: TGCAGCGGTCAGGCGACAGGGGGCAGAGAAAACATTCAGTACTTC

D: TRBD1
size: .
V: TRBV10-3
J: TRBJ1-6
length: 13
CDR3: CAINDRGDSPLHF
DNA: TGTGCCATCAACGACAGGGGGGATTCACCCCTCCACTTT

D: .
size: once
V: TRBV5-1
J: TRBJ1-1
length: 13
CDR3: CASSLDTNTEAFF
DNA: TGCGCCAGCAGCTTGGACACGAACACTGAAGCTTTCTTT

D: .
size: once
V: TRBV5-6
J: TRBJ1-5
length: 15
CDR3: CASSAGRRSNQPQHF
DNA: TGTGCCAGCAGCGCGGGACGGAGAAGCAATCAGCCCCAGCATTTT

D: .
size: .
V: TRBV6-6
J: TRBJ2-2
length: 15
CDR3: CASSWAGRDTGELFF
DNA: TGTGCCAGCAGTTGGGCCGGGAGAGACACCGGGGAGCTGTTTTTT

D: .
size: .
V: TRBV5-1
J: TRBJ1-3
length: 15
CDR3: CASSLEGQMGNTIYF
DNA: TGCGCCAGCAGCTTGGAAGGACAGATGGGAAACACCATATATTTT

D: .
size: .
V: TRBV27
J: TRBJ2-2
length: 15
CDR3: CASSFIGSGAGELFF
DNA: TGTGCCAGCAGTTTTATAGGGAGTGGGGCCGGGGAGCTGTTTTTT

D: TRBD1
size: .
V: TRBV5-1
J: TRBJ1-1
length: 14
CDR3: CASSWDRGLGEAFF
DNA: TGCGCCAGCAGCTGGGACAGGGGGCTCGGTGAAGCTTTCTTT

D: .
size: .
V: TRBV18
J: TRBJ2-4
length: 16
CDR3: CASSPSGTVGKNIQYF
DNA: TGTGCCAGCTCACCATCGGGGACTGTCGGCAAAAACATTCAGTACTTC

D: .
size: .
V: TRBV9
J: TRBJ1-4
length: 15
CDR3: CASSVEDNLGEKLFF
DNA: TGTGCCAGCAGCGTGGAGGATAACCTCGGTGAAAAACTGTTTTTT

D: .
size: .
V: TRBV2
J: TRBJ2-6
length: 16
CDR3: CASSEAGPSGANVLTF
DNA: TGTGCCAGCAGTGAAGCGGGCCCTTCTGGGGCCAACGTCCTGACTTTC

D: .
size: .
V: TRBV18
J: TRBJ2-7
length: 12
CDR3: CASSPSSYEQYF
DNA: TGTGCCAGCTCACCCTCCTCCTACGAGCAGTACTTC

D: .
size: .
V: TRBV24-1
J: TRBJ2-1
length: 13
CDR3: CATSDPSYNEQFF
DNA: TGTGCCACCAGTGACCCTTCCTACAATGAGCAGTTCTTC

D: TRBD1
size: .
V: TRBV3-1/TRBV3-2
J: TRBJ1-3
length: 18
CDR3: CASSQGWDSALSGNTIYF
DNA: TGTGCCAGCAGCCAAGGGTGGGACAGTGCACTCTCTGGAAACACCATATATTTT